The T cell receptor (beta chain) described here comes from a study of T cells after yellow fever vaccination. Overall study context: Fractions of limited cellularity were prepared by means of SMART-Seq v4 Ultra Low Input. Study-wide findings and caveats: The bulk population could contribute abundant contaminating clonotypes to FACS-sorted repertoires. The study re-detected most primary-vaccination clones after the booster (around 96% CD4, around 89% CD8).

Generation of TCR cDNA used 5'RACE template switching (which added a universal primer site and UMIs). TCRdb ran MiXCR on the 5' RACE reads and lists one entry per CDR3 protein. The sample holds nearly 550,000 distinct CDR3 sequences, 15% to 20% seen once. In the case of this clonotype: Its matching antigen is unknown.

This clonotype was sampled from a man in his thirties or forties who received the YFV17D yellow fever vaccine. The sequencing used PBMCs, collected 15 days after the yellow fever booster vaccination.

Written as DNA, the CDR3 is TGTGCCAGCAGCTCTGACAGTGACAATGAGCAGTTCTTC. It specifies CASSSDSDNEQFF. V and J are TRBV7-9 and TRBJ2-1, with D perhaps TRBD1 (5 bases). The ends were cut back, 4 bases at V and 5 bases at J, with 9 bases in the middle. Germline V gene sequence: CDR1 SEHNR, CDR2 FQNEAQ (reference sequence). The length of the CDR3 is 13 residues.